A selection of T cell receptor beta chains follows, all from one sample in a study of early T cells in non-severe SARS-CoV-2 infection. In TCRdb, the 5' RACE reads were re-called with MiXCR into one record per CDR3 protein. This sample has some 44,000 distinct CDR3 sequences; roughly 6.2% occur once, and the top ten carry roughly 7.7%. This sample comprised whole blood, obtained at baseline. The receptors here all came from an adult who was a healthcare worker with PCR-confirmed SARS-CoV-2 infection or an uninfected control (not recorded which). Both conserved end residues are trimmed from each CDR3. A D gene is named only where the DNA matches it firmly.

>TRBV30|15|TRBD1|TRBJ2-5
AWSVIGRGLLQETQY
>TRBV7-3|14|.|TRBJ2-7
ASSPPRRQTSIEQY
>TRBV7-2|19|TRBD1|TRBJ1-6
ASSPTSPGTGRGSYNSPLH
>TRBV30|9|.|TRBJ2-1
AWSARDEQF
>TRBV11-2|12|.|TRBJ2-1
ASSILSFDNEQF
>TRBV5-5|13|TRBD1|TRBJ1-1
ASSSRTGTGTEAF
>TRBV7-3|13|TRBD1|TRBJ1-1
ASSLNSGGVTEAF
>TRBV19|13|.|TRBJ2-7
ASSMSGGLSYEQY
>TRBV4-3|13|TRBD1|TRBJ2-2
ASSHTTGGTGELF
>TRBV30|10|.|TRBJ2-2
AWSVFPGELF
>TRBV19|10|.|TRBJ1-2
ASSTNNYGYT
>TRBV3-1|16|TRBD1|TRBJ2-5
ASSLKYGRTGDKETQY
>TRBV27|13|.|TRBJ1-5
ASSSAGTGNQPQH
>TRBV6-2/TRBV6-3|14|.|TRBJ2-4
ASNQEPGRSKNIQY
>TRBV25-1|12|TRBD1|TRBJ1-4
ASSGTGGLEKLF
>TRBV20-1|10|.|TRBJ2-7
SASNSPYEQY
>TRBV7-2|15|TRBD2|TRBJ2-3
ASSLGTSGVSTDTQY
>TRBV6-6|13|TRBD1|TRBJ2-1
ASSYSTGGYNEQF
>TRBV12-3/TRBV12-4|12|.|TRBJ1-6
ASRPLRGNSPLH
>TRBV7-2|13|TRBD2|TRBJ2-1
ASSPRTSGGHEQF
>TRBV5-6|14|.|TRBJ1-2
ASSLEGRIANYGYT
>TRBV5-1|12|TRBD1|TRBJ1-6
ASSPGTVNSPLH
>TRBV7-6|14|.|TRBJ1-3
ASSSSSPDSGNTIY
>TRBV7-6|14|TRBD1|TRBJ2-2
ASSLQGTGISGELF
>TRBV7-2|12|.|TRBJ2-3
ASRSRDVTDTQY
>TRBV19|12|.|TRBJ1-5
ASSISGDSQPQH
>TRBV5-1|14|TRBD2|TRBJ2-1
ASRWTSVSSYNEQF